This passage covers 23 T cell receptor beta chains from one sample sequenced in a study of human T cells and chemical hapten exposure. TCRdb reprocessed the RACE reads via MiXCR and lists one record per CDR3 protein. The repertoire holds approximately 370,000 distinct CDR3 sequences, with approximately 5% as singletons. Time point described: pre-sensitization, week 0. Described treatment: therapeutic diphenylcyclopropenone sensitization with weekly scalp DPC. This material consisted of whole blood, taken in connection with sensitization to the hapten diphenylcyclopropenone (DPC). The receptors were gathered from a young woman with alopecia areata. Some clones in this sample may be carry-over from other donors' samples.

This clonotype was counted only a few times. This sequence joins TRBV5-5 and TRBJ1-1; weak D call: TRBD1 (5 bases). Germline V gives CDR1 SGHKS, CDR2 YYEKEE (reference sequence). This CDR3 has 16 residues. V gave up 0 bases and J gave up 3 bases, with 15 bases separating them. The CDR3 region is CASSLEVWGFDTEAFF. As DNA, the CDR3 is TGTGCCAGCAGCTTGGAGGTTTGGGGGTTTGACACTGAAGCTTTCTTT. Combining the CDR3 with reference TRBV5-5 and TRBJ1-1 gives the whole variable domain DAGVTQSPTHLIKTRGQQVTLRCSPISGHKSVSWYQQVLGQGPQFIFQYYEKEERGRGNFPDRFSARQFPNYSSELNVNALLLGDSALYLCASSLEVWGFDTEAFFGQGTRLTVV.

Concerning this clonotype itself: Since the CDR3 does not end with the conserved phenylalanine or tryptophan, this likely comes from a read error. This sequence joins TRBV20-1 and TRBJ1-1; D is perhaps TRBD1 (5 bases). Germline lookup yields CDR1 DFQATT and CDR2 SNEGSKA (reference sequence). The V end was cut by 3 bases, the J end by 3 bases, with 11 bases between. This CDR3 has 13 amino acids. CDR3 loop: CSASSRADTEAFI. CDR3 nucleotide sequence: TGCAGTGCTAGTTCCAGGGCCGACACTGAAGCTTTCATT.

The chain joins TRBV9 to TRBJ2-3; TRBD1 matches at 8 bases. The CDR3 sequence is 15 residues long. With 4 bases clipped from V and 2 bases from J, the junction kept 6 bases outside the gene matches. Per the germline V gene, CDR1 is SGDLS and CDR2 is YYNGEE. This CDR3 reads CASSFGQGVTDTQYF. The CDR3 bases are TGTGCCAGCAGCTTCGGACAGGGAGTCACAGATACGCAGTATTTT.

The gene calls are TRBV5-6 and TRBJ1-5, with TRBD1 matching 8 bases. With 4 bases clipped from V and 11 bases from J, the junction kept 20 bases outside the gene matches. This CDR3 contains 17 residues. The germline V gene has CDR1 SGHDT and CDR2 YYEEEE. CDR3: CASSIRHDRGPLSAQHF. DNA for the CDR3: TGTGCCAGCAGCATACGCCATGACAGGGGACCTCTATCGGCCCAGCATTTT.

The table lists this clonotype with a few counts. The rearrangement uses TRBV16 and TRBJ1-4; D is possibly TRBD1 (6 bases). CDR1 KGHSY and CDR2 FQNENV come from the germline V gene. The CDR3 covers 14 residues. The germline V and J ends were trimmed by 2 bases and 6 bases, with 10 bases remaining between them. CDR3 sequence (DNA): TGTGCCAGCAGCCAAGGGGGCGGAGATGAAAAACTGTTTTTT. Amino acid sequence: CASSQGGGDEKLFF.

This clonotype was seen at least ten times. The CDR3 DNA is TGCGCCAGCAGCTTCGTGCGTCGACAAAACTATGGCTACACCTTC. Protein sequence: CASSFVRRQNYGYTF. V and J are TRBV5-1 and TRBJ1-2; D gene uncertain. The germline V gene encodes CDR1 SGHRS and CDR2 YFSETQ. V lost 2 bases and J 2 bases, leaving 13 bases between the germline ends. The CDR3 has 15 residues. The entire variable domain, with the rest obtained from reference TRBV5-1 and TRBJ1-2, is as follows: KAGVTQTPRYLIKTRGQQVTLSCSPISGHRSVSWYQQTPGQGLQFLFEYFSETQRNKGNFPGRFSGRQFSNSRSEMNVSTLELGDSALYLCASSFVRRQNYGYTFGSGTRLTVV.

The genes are TRBV5-1 and TRBJ1-3; D is perhaps TRBD1 (5 bases). Germline V CDR1 and CDR2: SGHRS, YFSETQ. The ends were cut back, 3 bases at V and 1 base at J, with 11 bases in the middle. This CDR3 has 15 residues. CDR3 sequence reads: CASSWGPESGNTIYF. Here the CDR3 DNA reads TGCGCCAGCAGCTGGGGACCGGAGTCTGGAAACACCATATATTTT.

This clonotype was seen a handful of times. The V and J genes are TRBV6-5 and TRBJ1-4; D unresolved. The V and J ends lost 2 bases and 2 bases respectively, with 9 bases between them. Germline V lookup: CDR1 MNHEY, CDR2 SVGAGI. The CDR3 spans 15 residues. The CDR3 protein is CASSYRFSTNEKLFF. The CDR3 nucleotides read TGTGCCAGCAGTTACCGTTTTTCTACTAATGAAAAACTGTTTTTT.

CDR3 protein: CASTPTIAKNIQYF. The CDR3 nucleotides are TGTGCCAGCACCCCTACAATAGCCAAAAACATTCAGTACTTC. The J gene is TRBJ2-4, the V gene TRBV7-2, with D hard to call. V lost 7 bases and J 0 bases, leaving 10 bases between the germline ends. Germline CDR1 and CDR2: SGHTA and FQGNSA. CDR3 length: 14 amino acids.

This clonotype turned up a few times. The J gene is TRBJ1-6, the V gene TRBV12-3 or TRBV12-4; TRBD1 aligns across 8 bases. With 2 bases clipped from V and 11 bases from J, the junction kept 20 bases outside the gene matches. This CDR3 comprises 19 residues. The CDR3 sequence is CASSLSTRGLVYSEAPLHF. Written as DNA, the CDR3 is TGTGCCAGCAGTTTATCGACCAGGGGGCTGGTGTACTCCGAAGCACCCCTCCACTTT.

In this sample, this clonotype turned up a few times. The chain joins TRBV7-2 to TRBJ1-1; 11 positions agree with TRBD1. The CDR3 is 15 amino acids. V dropped 5 bases and J dropped 7; count of bases not matched to a gene: 9. Germline V gene sequence: CDR1 SGHTA, CDR2 FQGNSA. CDR3 in DNA: TGTGCCAGCAGCCCGATGGGACAGGGGGTGGTTGAAGCTTTCTTT. This translates into CASSPMGQGVVEAFF.

Many counts were recorded for this clonotype. The chain employs TRBV5-1 and TRBJ1-6; D not certain. The germline V gene encodes CDR1 SGHRS and CDR2 YFSETQ. This CDR3 has 15 residues. Trimming took 1 base from V and 6 from J, leaving 11 bases between them. The CDR3 DNA reads as TGCGCCAGCAGCTTGTATGTAGGGTCTAATTCACCCCTCCACTTT. It specifies CASSLYVGSNSPLHF.

The sample holds many counts of this clonotype. The genes are TRBV2 and TRBJ1-1; D is undetermined. V was shortened by 7 bases and J by 5 bases, with 17 bases between the two germline ends. The CDR3 covers 14 residues. Germline lookup yields CDR1 SNHLY and CDR2 FYNNEI. The CDR3 loop reads CASMGGGLGTEAFF. CDR3 coding DNA: TGTGCCAGCATGGGCGGCGGGCTTGGGACTGAAGCTTTCTTT.

This clonotype was picked up a small number of times. In DNA form, the CDR3 reads TGCAGCGTTGAAAGGGGTTCTGGGAGGGTCTCGGCTTTCTTT. Amino acids: CSVERGSGRVSAFF. The gene calls are TRBV29-1 and TRBJ1-1; D possibly corresponds to TRBD1 (5 bases). Germline V gene sequence: CDR1 SQVTM, CDR2 ANQGSEA. V lost 2 bases and J lost 11, with 21 bases in between. The CDR3 runs 14 residues.

V and J are TRBV6-2 or TRBV6-3 and TRBJ2-3, with 10 nucleotides matching TRBD2. The CDR3 spans 15 residues. J gave up 4 bases and V 5 bases, and 6 bases lay outside the gene matches. Germline assignment: CDR1 MNHEY and CDR2 SVGEGT. CDR3 protein: CASSVSGGNADTQYF. The CDR3 nucleotides read TGTGCCAGCAGTGTTAGCGGGGGGAACGCAGATACGCAGTATTTT.

This clonotype has only a few counts. The chain recombines TRBV12-3 or TRBV12-4 with TRBJ2-2; D is perhaps TRBD1 (6 bases). The V end lost 6 bases, the J end lost 4 bases, and 12 bases lay between the germline ends. This CDR3 is 14 amino acids long. This CDR3 is CASSPTGFTGELFF. CDR3 in DNA: TGTGCCAGCAGCCCGACAGGTTTCACCGGGGAGCTGTTTTTT.

A note on this clonotype: A much bigger clone sits one base away, suggesting this may be a read error. The chain is built from TRBV10-3 and TRBJ2-3; D gene ambiguous. Germline values: CDR1 ENHRY, CDR2 SYGVKD. Trimming left V 6 bases short and J 3 bases short, with 4 bases between. The CDR3 runs 11 residues. CDR3 nucleotide sequence: TGTGCCATCAGAAATACAGATACGCAGTATTTT. As protein: CAIRNTDTQYF.

This clonotype was seen many times. The CDR3: CASSLAPAPQETQYF. The CDR3 nucleotides are TGTGCCAGCAGCTTAGCCCCAGCCCCCCAAGAGACCCAGTACTTC. This chain connects TRBV7-6 to TRBJ2-5; D is undetermined. The V gene lost 0 bases and the J gene lost 1 base, with 9 bases spanning the gap. The CDR3 runs 15 residues. Germline V CDR1 and CDR2: SGHVS, FNYEAQ.

The chain employs TRBV24-1 and TRBJ2-2, with 8 nucleotides matching TRBD2. The length of the CDR3 is 16 residues. J gave up 3 bases and V 5 bases, and 7 bases lay outside the gene matches. Germline values: CDR1 KGHDR, CDR2 SFDVKD. The DNA for the CDR3 is TGTGCCACCAGTGCCACGACTAGCGCTGACACCGGGGAGCTGTTTTTT. This codes for CATSATTSADTGELFF.

This clonotype was observed at least ten times. V usage is TRBV7-3 and J usage is TRBJ2-6; D is unclear. Germline CDR1 reads SGHTA; CDR2 reads FQGTGA. The CDR3 covers 14 residues. Trimming shortened V by 1 base and J by 2 bases, and 3 bases separated the two germline ends. For the CDR3, the DNA is TGTGCCAGCAGCTTAATCGCTGGGGCCAACGTCCTGACTTTC. This gives the protein CASSLIAGANVLTF.

This clonotype was observed many times. The chain is built from TRBV5-5 and TRBJ1-1; D ambiguous. The CDR3 runs 15 residues. The germline gives CDR1 SGHKS, CDR2 YYEKEE (reference sequence). The V end lost 0 bases, the J end lost 1 base, and 10 bases lay between the germline ends. The CDR3 nucleotides are TGTGCCAGCAGCTTGGATGCGAGAGGGAACACTGAAGCTTTCTTT. Its translation is CASSLDARGNTEAFF.

This chain links TRBV10-3 with TRBJ1-1; D might be TRBD1 (5 bases). Germline values: CDR1 ENHRY, CDR2 SYGVKD. Trimming cost V 3 bases and J 4 bases, with 15 bases left between them. CDR3 length: 15 residues. The CDR3: CAISDSATDSTEAFF. The CDR3 DNA reads TGTGCCATCAGTGACTCCGCGACAGATTCCACTGAAGCTTTCTTT.

This clonotype appeared many times. The chain is built from TRBV20-1 and TRBJ2-7; maybe TRBD1 (5 bases). Per germline, CDR1 DFQATT and CDR2 SNEGSKA (reference sequence). CDR3 size: 15 residues. The V and J ends lost 3 bases and 1 base respectively, with 16 bases between them. CDR3 nucleotides: TGCAGTGCTAGGGGCCAGGGCGAGATTTCCTACGAGCAGTACTTC. It translates to CSARGQGEISYEQYF.